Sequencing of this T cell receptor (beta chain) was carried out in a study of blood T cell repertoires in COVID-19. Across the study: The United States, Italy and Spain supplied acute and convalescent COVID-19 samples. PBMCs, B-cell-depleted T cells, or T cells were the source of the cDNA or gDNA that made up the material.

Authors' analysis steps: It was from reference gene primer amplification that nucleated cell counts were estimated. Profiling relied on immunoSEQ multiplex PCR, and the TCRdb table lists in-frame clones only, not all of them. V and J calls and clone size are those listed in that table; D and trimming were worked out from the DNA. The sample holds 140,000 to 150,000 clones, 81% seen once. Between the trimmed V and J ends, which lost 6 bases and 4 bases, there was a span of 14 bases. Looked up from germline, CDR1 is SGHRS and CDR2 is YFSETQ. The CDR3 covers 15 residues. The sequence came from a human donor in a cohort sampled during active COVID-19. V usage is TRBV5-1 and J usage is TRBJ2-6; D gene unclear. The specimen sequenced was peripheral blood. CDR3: CASIAGTTGANVLTF. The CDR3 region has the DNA TGCGCCAGCATCGCAGGTACGACCGGGGCCAACGTCCTGACTTTC.